The clone carrying this T cell receptor beta chain was observed a single time. The use of a sample-barcoded 5' primer and a J-beta primer mix characterized a second PCR of roughly 7 to 11 cycles. A single record per CDR3 protein comes from TCRdb applying MiXCR to the 5' RACE reads. The sample holds about 970,000 distinct CDR3 sequences, just over 50% seen once. This sample was included in a study of blood T cells in healthy people across ages. CDR1 MGHDK and CDR2 SYGVNS come from the germline V gene. The V and J ends lost 5 bases and 4 bases respectively, with 12 bases between them. The CDR3 has 13 amino acids.

This TCR was sampled from a woman in her sixties in good health. V and J are TRBV25-1 and TRBJ2-7; the D gene is possibly TRBD2 (5 bases). Sequencing used blood. CDR3 residues: CASSSDYSYEQYF. In nucleotides, the CDR3 is TGTGCCAGCAGTAGTGACTACTCGTACGAGCAGTACTTC.